The clone carrying this TCR beta chain has a handful of counts. The same CDR3 also results from other DNA sequences found in this sample. Amplification used 60 Vbeta primers and 13 Jbeta primers. TCRdb's table, derived via immunoSEQ multiplex PCR, lists solely in-frame clones and lacks some. This repertoire shows more than 85,000 clones, 60% to 85% found once; its top ten account for 1.3%. The sample is drawn from a study of cytomegalovirus exposure and HLA in healthy donors. With 2 bases removed from V and 2 bases from J, the gap between germline ends came to 9 bases. This CDR3 region has 14 residues. Germline V lookup: CDR1 MNHEY, CDR2 SMNVEV (reference sequence).

This chain connects TRBV27 to TRBJ1-2; the D is unclear. The sequenced sample was PBMCs. The clonotype was recovered from a middle-aged man in good health and CMV-seronegative. This CDR3 reads CASSLGGRNYGYTF. For the CDR3, the DNA is TGTGCCAGCAGTTTAGGCGGGAGGAACTATGGCTACACCTTC.